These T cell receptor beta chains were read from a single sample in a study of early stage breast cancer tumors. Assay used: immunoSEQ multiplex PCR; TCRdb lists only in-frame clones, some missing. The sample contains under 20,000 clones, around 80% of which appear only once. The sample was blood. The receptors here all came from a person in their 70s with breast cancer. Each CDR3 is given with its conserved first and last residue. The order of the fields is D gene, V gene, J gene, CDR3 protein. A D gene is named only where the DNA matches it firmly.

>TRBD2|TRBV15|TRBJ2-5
CATSREESGGAGETQYF
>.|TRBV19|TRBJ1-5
CASSISPGSYASNQPQHF
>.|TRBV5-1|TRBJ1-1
CASSLGGTPEAFF
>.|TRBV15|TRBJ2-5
CATSRDRQETQYF
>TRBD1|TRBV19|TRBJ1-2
CASSFTGGYGYTF
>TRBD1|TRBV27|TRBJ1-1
CASSSGQGQNTEAFF
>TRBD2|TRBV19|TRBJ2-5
CASSTPIRGLAQETQYF
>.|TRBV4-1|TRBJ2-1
CASSPEGASVAYNEQFF
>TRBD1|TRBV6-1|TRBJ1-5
CASSWTGGYNQPQHF
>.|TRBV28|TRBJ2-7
CASSLWDLSGEYYEQYF
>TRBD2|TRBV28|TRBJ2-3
CASISGGAELDTQYF
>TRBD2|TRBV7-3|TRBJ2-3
CASSTSGGASDTQYF
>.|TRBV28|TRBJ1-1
CASRRGGSRTEAFF
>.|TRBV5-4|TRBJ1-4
CASSQRTGTTNEKLFF
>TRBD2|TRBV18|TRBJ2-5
CASSPRGGETQYF
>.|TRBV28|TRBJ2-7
CATKGVREQYF
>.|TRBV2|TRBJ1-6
CASSEFRERSSPLHF
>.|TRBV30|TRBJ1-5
CAYSWGDSNQPQHF
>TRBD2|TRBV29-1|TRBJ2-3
CSVEPGGADTQYF
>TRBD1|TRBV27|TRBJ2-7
CASSPSWTGINEQYF
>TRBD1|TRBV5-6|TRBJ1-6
CASSLGGTGGAPLHF
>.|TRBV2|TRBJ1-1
CASSEGRGTEAFF
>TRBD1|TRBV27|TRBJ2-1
CASRYRGNVRNEQFF
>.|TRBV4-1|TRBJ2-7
CASRGSGLGEQYF
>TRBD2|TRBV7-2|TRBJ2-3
CASSLLAASTDTQYF
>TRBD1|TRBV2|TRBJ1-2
CASSEFQGVGGYTF
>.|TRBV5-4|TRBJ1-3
CACASGRGPGNTIYF
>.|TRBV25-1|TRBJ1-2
CASSEGGVSGYTF
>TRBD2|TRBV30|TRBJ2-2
CAWSLGGGTGELFF
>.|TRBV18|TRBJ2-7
CASSRAGLSYEQYF
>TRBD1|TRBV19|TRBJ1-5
CASQTGWSGNQPQHF
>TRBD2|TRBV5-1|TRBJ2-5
CASRFLLRTSPETQYF
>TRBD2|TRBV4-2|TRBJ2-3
CASSQELTGGSTDTQYF
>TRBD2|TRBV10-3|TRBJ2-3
CAISAGGQTDTQYF
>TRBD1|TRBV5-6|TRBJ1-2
CASSARTGGFYGYTF
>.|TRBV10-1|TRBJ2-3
CASSDLDTQYF
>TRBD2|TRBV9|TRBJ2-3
CASSGGLAGGVSTDTQYF
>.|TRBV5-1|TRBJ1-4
CASSLGRGTNEKLFF
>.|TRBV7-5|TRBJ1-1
CARSARDRGPPPNTEAFF
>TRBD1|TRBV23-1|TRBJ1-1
CASLQVQGATTEAFF
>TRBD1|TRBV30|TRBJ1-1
CAWSPYRGTEAFF
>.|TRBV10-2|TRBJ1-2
CASSEDSQYGYTF
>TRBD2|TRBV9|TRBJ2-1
CASNVAGGPEQFF
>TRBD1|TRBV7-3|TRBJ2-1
CASSFRGQGRNEQFF
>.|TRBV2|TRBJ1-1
CASRLGRNTEAFF
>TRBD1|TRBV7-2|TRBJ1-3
CASSLQPLQGDGNTIYF
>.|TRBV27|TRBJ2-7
CASRYGVGPNYEQYF
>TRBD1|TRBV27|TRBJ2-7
CASSARDRGYEQYF
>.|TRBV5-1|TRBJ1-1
CASSADGQNTEAFF
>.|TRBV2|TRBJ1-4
CASREDTTTNEKLFF
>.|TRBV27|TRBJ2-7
CASSLSPVGPEQYF
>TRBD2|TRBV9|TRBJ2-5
CATRASGGVPQETQYF
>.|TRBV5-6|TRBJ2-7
CASSSRSSYEQYF
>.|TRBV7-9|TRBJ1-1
CASSLKGDTEAFF